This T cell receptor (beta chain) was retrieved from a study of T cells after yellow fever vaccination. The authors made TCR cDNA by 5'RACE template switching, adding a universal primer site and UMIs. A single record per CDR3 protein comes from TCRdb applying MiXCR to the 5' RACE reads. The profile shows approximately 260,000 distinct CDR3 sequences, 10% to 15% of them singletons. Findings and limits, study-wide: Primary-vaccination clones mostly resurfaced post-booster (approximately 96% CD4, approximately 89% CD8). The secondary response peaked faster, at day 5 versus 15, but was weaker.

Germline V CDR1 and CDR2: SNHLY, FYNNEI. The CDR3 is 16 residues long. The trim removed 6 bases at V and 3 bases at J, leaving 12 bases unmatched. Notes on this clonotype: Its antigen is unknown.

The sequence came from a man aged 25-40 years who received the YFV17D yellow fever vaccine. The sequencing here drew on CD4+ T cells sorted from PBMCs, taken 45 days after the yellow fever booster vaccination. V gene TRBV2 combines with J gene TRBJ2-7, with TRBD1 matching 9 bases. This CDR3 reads CASRLDKSGQGYEQYF. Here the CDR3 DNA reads TGTGCCAGCAGGTTGGATAAATCGGGACAGGGCTACGAGCAGTACTTC.